This T cell receptor beta chain came from a study of T cells after yellow fever vaccination. 5'RACE template switching generated TCR cDNA, adding a universal primer site and UMIs. TCRdb independently ran MiXCR on the 5' RACE reads; one entry per CDR3 protein. The sample yields 400,000 or so distinct CDR3 sequences, more than 9% seen once. The CDR3 runs 10 residues. Germline CDR1 reads MNHEY; CDR2 reads SVGAGI. V lost 10 bases and J lost 4, with 8 bases in between. This clonotype has only a few counts. Sequencing used PBMCs, obtained on the day of the first yellow fever vaccination. The gene calls are TRBV6-5 and TRBJ2-7; D is ambiguous. This TCR was recovered from a man aged 18 to 35 who received the YFV17D yellow fever vaccine. The CDR3 protein is CATPRYEQYF. The CDR3 bases are TGTGCCACCCCCCGTTACGAGCAGTACTTC.